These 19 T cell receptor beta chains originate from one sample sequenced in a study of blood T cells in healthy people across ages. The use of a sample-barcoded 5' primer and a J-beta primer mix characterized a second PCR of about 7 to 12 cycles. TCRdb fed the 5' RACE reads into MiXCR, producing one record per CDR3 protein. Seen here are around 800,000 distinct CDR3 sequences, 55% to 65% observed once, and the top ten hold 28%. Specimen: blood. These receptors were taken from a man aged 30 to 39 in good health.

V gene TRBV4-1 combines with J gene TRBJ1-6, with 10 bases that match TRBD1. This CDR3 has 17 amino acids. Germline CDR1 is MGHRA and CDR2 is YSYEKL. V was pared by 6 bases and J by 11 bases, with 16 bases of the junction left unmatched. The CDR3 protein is CASRPGQGKTMRPPLHF. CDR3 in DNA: TGCGCCAGCAGGCCGGGACAGGGGAAGACTATGAGGCCACCCCTCCACTTT.

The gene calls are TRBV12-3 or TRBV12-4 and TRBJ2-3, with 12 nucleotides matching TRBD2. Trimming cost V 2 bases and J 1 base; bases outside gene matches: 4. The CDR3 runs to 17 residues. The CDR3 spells CASSLLASGGGTDTQYF. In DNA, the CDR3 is TGTGCCAGCAGTTTATTGGCTAGCGGGGGGGGCACAGATACGCAGTATTTT.

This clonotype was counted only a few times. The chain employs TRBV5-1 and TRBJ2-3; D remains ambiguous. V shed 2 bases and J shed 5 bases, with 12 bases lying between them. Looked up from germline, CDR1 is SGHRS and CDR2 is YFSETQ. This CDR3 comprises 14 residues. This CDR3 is CASSFTVSRDTQYF. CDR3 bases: TGCGCCAGCAGCTTTACGGTCTCCCGAGATACGCAGTATTTT.

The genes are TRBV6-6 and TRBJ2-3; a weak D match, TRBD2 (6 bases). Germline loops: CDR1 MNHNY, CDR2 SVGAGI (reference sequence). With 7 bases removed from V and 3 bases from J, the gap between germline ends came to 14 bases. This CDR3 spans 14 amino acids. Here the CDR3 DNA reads TGTGCCAGCACTTCTGGCGGGGCAACAGATACGCAGTATTTT. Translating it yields CASTSGGATDTQYF.

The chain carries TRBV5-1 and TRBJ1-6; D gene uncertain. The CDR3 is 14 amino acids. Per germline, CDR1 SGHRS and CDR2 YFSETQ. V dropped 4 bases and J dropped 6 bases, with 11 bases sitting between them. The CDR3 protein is CASSLGMVNSPLHF. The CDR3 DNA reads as TGCGCCAGCAGCCTCGGTATGGTTAATTCACCCCTCCACTTT.

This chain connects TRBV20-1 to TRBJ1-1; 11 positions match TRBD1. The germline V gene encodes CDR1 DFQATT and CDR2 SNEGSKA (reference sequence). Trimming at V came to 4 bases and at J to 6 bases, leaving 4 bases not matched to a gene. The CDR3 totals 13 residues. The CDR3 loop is CSATDRGQAEAFF. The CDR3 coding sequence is TGCAGTGCTACGGACAGGGGGCAGGCTGAAGCTTTCTTT.

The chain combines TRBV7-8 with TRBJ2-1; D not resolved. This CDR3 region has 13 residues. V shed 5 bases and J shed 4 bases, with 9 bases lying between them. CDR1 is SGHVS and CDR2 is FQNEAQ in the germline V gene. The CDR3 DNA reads TGTGCCAGCAGCACACTACTTTACAATGAGCAGTTCTTC. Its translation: CASSTLLYNEQFF.

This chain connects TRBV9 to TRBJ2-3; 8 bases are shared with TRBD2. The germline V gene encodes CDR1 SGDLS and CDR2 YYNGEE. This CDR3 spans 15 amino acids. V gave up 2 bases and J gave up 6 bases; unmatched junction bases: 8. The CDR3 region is CASSVPSGPRDTQYF. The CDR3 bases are TGTGCCAGCAGCGTTCCTAGCGGGCCTCGGGATACGCAGTATTTT.

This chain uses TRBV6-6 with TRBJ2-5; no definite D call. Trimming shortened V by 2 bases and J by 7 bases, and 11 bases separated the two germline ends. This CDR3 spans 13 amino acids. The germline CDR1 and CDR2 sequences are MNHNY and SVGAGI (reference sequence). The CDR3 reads CASSYPDKGTQYF. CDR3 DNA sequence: TGTGCCAGCAGTTACCCCGATAAAGGGACCCAGTACTTC.

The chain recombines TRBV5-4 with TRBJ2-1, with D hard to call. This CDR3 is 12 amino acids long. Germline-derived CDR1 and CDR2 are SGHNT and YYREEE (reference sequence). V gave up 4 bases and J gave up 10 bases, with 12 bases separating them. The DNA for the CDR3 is TGTGCCAGCAGCACCGAGACGGAGGAGCAGTTCTTC. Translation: CASSTETEEQFF.

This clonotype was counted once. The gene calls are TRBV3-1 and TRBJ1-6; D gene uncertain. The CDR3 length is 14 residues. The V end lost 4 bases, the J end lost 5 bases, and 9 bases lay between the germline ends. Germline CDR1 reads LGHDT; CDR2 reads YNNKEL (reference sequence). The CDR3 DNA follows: TGTGCCAGCAGCCCCAGCAGCCATAATTCACCCCTCCACTTT. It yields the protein CASSPSSHNSPLHF.

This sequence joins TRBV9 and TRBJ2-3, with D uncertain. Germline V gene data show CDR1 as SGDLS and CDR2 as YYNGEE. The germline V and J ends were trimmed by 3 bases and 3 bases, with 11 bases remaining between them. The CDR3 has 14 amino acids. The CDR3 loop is CASSGDGSTDTQYF. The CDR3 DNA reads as TGTGCCAGCAGCGGGGATGGCAGTACAGATACGCAGTATTTT.

CDR3 in amino acids: CASRTGRTNEKLFF. CDR3 bases: TGTGCCAGCAGGACAGGGCGCACTAATGAAAAACTGTTTTTT. The chain combines TRBV6-5 with TRBJ1-4; 7 nucleotides line up with TRBD1. The CDR3 consists of 14 residues. J gave up 2 bases and V 6 bases, and 3 bases lay outside the gene matches. Germline assignment: CDR1 MNHEY and CDR2 SVGAGI.

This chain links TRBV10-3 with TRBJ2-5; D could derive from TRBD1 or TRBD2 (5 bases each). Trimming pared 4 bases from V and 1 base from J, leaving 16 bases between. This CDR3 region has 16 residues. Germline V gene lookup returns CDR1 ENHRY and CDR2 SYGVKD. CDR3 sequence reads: CAISASFLGGQETQYF. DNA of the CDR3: TGTGCCATCAGTGCCTCATTTCTTGGGGGCCAAGAGACCCAGTACTTC.

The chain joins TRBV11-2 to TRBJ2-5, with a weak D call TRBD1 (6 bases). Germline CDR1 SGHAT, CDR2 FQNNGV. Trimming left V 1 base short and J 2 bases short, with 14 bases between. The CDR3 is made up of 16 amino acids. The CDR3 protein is CASSLVGTSVQETQYF. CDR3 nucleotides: TGTGCCAGCAGCTTAGTAGGGACATCAGTACAAGAGACCCAGTACTTC.

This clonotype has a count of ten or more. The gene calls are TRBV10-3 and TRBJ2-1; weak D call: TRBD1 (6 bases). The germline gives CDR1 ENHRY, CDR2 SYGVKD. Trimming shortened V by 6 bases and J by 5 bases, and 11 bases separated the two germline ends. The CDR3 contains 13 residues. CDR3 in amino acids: CAIRTGTHNEQFF. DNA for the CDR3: TGTGCCATCAGAACAGGGACCCACAATGAGCAGTTCTTC.

CDR3 residues: CASSQAYYRGANYGYTF. The CDR3 nucleotides read TGCGCCAGCAGCCAAGCATACTACAGGGGGGCTAACTATGGCTACACCTTC. The gene calls are TRBV4-3 and TRBJ1-2, with 8 nucleotides matching TRBD1. V trimming: 1 base; J trimming: 0 bases; junction bases outside the gene matches: 7. Germline CDR1 and CDR2: LGHNA and YSLEER. The CDR3 is 17 residues long.

The CDR3 protein is CASSLLQTTGELFF. DNA for the CDR3: TGTGCCAGCAGTTTGTTACAGACCACCGGGGAGCTGTTTTTT. The chain joins TRBV12-3 or TRBV12-4 to TRBJ2-2; D gene ambiguous. V lost 3 bases to trimming and J lost 4 bases, with 9 bases between them. The CDR3 covers 14 residues.

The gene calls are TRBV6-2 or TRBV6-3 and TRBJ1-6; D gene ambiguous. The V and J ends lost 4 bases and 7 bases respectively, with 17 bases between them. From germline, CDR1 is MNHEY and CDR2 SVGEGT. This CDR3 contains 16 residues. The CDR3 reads CASSFRWASANSPLHF. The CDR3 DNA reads TGTGCCAGCAGTTTCCGATGGGCCTCGGCAAATTCACCCCTCCACTTT.